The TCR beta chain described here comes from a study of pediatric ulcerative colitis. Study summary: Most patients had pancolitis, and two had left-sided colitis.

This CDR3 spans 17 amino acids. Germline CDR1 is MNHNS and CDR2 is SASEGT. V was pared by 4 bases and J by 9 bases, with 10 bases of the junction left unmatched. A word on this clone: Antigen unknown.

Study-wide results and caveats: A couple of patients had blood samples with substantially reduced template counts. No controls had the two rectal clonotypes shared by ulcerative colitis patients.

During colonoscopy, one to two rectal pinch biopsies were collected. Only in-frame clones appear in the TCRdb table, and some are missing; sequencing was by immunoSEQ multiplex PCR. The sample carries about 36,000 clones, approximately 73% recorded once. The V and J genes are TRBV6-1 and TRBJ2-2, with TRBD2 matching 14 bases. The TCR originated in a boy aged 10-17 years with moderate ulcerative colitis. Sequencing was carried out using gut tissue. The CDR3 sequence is CASSVGTSGGAPWELFF. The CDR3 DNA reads TGTGCCAGCAGTGTCGGGACTAGCGGGGGAGCTCCCTGGGAGCTGTTTTTT.